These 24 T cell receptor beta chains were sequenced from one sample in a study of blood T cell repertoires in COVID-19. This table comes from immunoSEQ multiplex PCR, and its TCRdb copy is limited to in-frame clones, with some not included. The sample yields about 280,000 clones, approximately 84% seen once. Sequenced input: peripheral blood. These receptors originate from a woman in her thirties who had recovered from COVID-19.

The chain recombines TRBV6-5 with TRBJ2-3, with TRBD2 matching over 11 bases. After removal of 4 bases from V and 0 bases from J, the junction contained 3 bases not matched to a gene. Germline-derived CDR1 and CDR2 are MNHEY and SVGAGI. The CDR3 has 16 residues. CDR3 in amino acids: CASSLLAGVSTDTQYF. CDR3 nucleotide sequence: TGTGCCAGCAGTTTACTAGCGGGGGTTAGCACAGATACGCAGTATTTT.

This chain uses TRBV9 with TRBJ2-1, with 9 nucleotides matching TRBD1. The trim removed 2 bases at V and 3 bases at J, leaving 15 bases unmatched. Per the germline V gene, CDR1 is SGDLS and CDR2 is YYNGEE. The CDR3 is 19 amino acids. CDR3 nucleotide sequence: TGTGCCAGCAGCGTTCCACGGGACAGGGATACTGGGGGCTACAATGAGCAGTTCTTC. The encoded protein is CASSVPRDRDTGGYNEQFF.

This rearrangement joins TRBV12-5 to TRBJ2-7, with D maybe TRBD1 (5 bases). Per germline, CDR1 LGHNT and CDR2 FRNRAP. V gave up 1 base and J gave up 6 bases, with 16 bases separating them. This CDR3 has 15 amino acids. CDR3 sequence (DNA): TGTGCTAGTGGTTTGGGACAAGCAGGGTCGGGCGAGCAGTACTTC. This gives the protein CASGLGQAGSGEQYF.

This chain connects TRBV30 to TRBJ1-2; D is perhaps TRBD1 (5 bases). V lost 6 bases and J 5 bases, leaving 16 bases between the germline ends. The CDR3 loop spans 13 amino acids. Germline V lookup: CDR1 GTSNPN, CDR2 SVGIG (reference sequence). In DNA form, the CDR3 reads TGTGCCTGTGGAAGGGGTGTGGGATATGGCTACACCTTC. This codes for CACGRGVGYGYTF.

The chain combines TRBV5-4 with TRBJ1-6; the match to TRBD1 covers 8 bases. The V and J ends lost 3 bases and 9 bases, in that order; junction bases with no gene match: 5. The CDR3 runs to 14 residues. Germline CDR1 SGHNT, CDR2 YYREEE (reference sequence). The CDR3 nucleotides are TGTGCCAGCAGCTACACAGGGGGAAGTTCACCCCTCCACTTT. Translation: CASSYTGGSSPLHF.

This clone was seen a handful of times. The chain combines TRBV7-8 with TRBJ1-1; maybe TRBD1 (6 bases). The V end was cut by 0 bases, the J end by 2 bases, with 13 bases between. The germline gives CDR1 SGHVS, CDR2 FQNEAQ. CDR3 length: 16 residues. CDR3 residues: CASSLAGVRGNTEAFF. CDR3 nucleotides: TGTGCCAGCAGCTTAGCCGGGGTCAGGGGTAACACTGAAGCTTTCTTT.

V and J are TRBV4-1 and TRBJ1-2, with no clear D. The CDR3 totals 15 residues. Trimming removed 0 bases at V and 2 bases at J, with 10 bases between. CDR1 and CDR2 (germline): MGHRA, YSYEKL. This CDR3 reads CASSQDRGGNYGYTF. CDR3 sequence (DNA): TGCGCCAGCAGCCAAGATCGAGGTGGGAACTATGGCTACACCTTC.

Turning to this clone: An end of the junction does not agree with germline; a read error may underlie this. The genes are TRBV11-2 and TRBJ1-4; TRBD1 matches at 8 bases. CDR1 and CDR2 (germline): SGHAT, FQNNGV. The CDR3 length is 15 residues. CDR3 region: CASSPGTGSNERLFF. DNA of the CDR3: TGTGCCAGCAGCCCCGGGACAGGCAGTAATGAAAGACTGTTTTTT.

The CDR3 here is CASRPGQGGQPQHF. The CDR3 nucleotides are TGTGCCAGTCGACCGGGACAGGGAGGTCAGCCCCAGCATTTT. The V gene is TRBV27, the J gene TRBJ1-5; 9 bases map to TRBD1. J was trimmed by 6 bases and V by 9 bases; bases with no gene match: 9. CDR1 is MNHEY and CDR2 is SMNVEV in the germline V gene (reference sequence). The CDR3 consists of 14 residues.

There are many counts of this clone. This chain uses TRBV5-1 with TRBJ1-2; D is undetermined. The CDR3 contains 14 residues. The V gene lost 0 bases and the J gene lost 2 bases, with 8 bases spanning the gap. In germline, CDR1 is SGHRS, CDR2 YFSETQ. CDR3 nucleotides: TGCGCCAGCAGCTTGGAGCGGGCCAACTATGGCTACACCTTC. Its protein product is CASSLERANYGYTF.

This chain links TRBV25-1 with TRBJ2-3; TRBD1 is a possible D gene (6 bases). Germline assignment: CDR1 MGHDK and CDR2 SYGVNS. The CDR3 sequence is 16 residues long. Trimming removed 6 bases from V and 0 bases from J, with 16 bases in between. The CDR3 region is CASSPLGTTSTDTQYF. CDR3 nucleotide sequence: TGTGCCAGCAGCCCCCTCGGGACAACTAGCACAGATACGCAGTATTTT.

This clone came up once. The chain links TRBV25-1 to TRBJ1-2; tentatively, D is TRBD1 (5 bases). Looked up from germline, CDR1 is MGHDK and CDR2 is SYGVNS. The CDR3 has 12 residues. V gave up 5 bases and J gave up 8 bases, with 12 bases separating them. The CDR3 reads CASSRGTDGYTF. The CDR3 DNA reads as TGTGCCAGCAGTCGGGGGACTGACGGCTACACCTTC.

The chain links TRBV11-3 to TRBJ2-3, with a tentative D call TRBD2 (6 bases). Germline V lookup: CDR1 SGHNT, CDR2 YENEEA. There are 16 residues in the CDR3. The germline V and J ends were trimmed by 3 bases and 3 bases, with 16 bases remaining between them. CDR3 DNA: TGTGCCAGCAGCTTCAGCGGGTCGGACCTAACAGATACGCAGTATTTT. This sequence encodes CASSFSGSDLTDTQYF.

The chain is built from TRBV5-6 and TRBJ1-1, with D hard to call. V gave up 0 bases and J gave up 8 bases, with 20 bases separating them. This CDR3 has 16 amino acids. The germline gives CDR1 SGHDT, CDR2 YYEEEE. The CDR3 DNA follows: TGTGCCAGCAGCTTGGCAGTCGGTTACTCGGGATTCGAAGCTTTCTTT. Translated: CASSLAVGYSGFEAFF.

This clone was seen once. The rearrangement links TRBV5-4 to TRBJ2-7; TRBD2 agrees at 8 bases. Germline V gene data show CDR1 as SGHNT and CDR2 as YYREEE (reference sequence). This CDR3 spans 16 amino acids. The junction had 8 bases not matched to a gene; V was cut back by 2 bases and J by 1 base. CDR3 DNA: TGTGCCAGCAGCTTAAGGCGGGAGGCCAAATCCTACGAGCAGTACTTC. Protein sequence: CASSLRREAKSYEQYF. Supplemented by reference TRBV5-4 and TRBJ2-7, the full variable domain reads ETGVTQSPTHLIKTRGQQVTLRCSSQSGHNTVSWYQQALGQGPQFIFQYYREEENGRGNFPPRFSGLQFPNYSSELNVNALELDDSALYLCASSLRREAKSYEQYFGPGTRLTVT.

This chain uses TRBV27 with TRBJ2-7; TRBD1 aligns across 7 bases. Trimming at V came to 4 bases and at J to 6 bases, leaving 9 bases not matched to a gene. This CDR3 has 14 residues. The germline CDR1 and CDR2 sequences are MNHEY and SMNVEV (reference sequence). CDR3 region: CASSSGQFKGEQYF. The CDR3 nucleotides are TGTGCCAGCAGTTCGGGACAGTTCAAGGGCGAGCAGTACTTC.

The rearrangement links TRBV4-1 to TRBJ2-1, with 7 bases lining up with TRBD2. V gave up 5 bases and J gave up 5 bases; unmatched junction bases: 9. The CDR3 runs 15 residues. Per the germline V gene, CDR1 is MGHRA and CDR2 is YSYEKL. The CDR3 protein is CASSESGVPNNEQFF. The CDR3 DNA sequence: TGCGCCAGCAGCGAAAGCGGGGTTCCTAACAATGAGCAGTTCTTC.

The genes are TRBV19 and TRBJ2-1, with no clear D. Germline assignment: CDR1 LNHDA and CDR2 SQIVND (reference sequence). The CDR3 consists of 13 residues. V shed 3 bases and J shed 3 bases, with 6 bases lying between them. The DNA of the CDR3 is TGTGCCAGTAGTATTAACTTCTACAATGAGCAGTTCTTC. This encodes CASSINFYNEQFF.

CDR3 DNA sequence: TGTGCCAGCAGCTTTGACTGGAGCTCCTATAATTCACCCCTCCACTTT. It yields the protein CASSFDWSSYNSPLHF. The rearrangement links TRBV7-2 to TRBJ1-6; D call uncertain. In germline, CDR1 is SGHTA, CDR2 FQGNSA. Trimming removed 3 bases from V and 0 bases from J, with 9 bases in between. The CDR3 consists of 16 residues.

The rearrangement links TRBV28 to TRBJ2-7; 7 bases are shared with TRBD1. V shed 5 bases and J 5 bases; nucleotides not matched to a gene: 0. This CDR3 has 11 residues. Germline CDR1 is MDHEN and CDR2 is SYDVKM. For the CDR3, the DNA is TGTGCCAGCAGTGACAGGGACGAGCAGTACTTC. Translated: CASSDRDEQYF.

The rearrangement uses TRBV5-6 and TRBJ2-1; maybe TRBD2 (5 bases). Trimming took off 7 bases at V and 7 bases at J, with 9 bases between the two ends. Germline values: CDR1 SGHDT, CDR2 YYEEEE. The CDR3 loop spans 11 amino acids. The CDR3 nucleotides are TGTGCCAGCTTGTGGAGGAATGAGCAGTTCTTC. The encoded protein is CASLWRNEQFF.

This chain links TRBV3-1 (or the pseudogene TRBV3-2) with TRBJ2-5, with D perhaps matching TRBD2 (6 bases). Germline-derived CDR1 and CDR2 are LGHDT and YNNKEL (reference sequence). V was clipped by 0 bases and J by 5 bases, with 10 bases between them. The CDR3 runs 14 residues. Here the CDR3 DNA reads TGTGCCAGCAGCCAAGATACGGGGGTTGAGACCCAGTACTTC. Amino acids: CASSQDTGVETQYF.

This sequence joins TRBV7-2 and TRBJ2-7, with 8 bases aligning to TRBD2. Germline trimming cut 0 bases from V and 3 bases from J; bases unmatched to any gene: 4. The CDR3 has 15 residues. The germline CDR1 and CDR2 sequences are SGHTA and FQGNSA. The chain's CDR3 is CASSLATAGGYEQYF. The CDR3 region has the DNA TGTGCCAGCAGCTTAGCGACGGCGGGGGGCTACGAGCAGTACTTC.

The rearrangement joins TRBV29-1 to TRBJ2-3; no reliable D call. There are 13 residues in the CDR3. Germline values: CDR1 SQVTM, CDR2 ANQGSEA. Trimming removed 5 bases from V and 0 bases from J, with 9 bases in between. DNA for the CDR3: TGCAGCGTTCGAGTCTCTAGCACAGATACGCAGTATTTT. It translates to CSVRVSSTDTQYF.